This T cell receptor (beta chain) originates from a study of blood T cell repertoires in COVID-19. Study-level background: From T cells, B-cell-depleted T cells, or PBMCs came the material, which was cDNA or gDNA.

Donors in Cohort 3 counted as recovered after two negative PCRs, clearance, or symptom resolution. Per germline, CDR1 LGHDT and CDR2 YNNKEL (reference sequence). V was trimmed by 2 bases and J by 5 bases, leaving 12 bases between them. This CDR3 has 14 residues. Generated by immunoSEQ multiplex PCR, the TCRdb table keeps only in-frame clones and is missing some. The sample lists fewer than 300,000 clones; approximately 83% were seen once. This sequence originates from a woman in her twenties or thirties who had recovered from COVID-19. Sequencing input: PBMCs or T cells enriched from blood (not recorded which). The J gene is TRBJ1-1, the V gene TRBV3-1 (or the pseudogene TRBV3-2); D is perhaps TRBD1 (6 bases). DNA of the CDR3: TGTGCCAGCAGCCAACCCTTCAGGGGAACTGAAGCTTTCTTT. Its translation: CASSQPFRGTEAFF.